This T cell receptor beta chain emerged from a study of T cell responses to AZD1222 COVID-19 vaccine. Only in-frame clones appear in the TCRdb table, and some are missing; sequencing was by immunoSEQ multiplex PCR. Of fewer than 120,000 clones in the sample, 70% to 90% were seen once. This clonotype originated in an adult in good health. The material sequenced was peripheral blood, taken on day 0 of AZD1222 vaccination.

The CDR3 sequence is CSASPQGIGELFF. Written as DNA, the CDR3 is TGCAGTGCTAGTCCACAGGGGATCGGGGAGCTGTTTTTT. The rearrangement uses TRBV20-1 and TRBJ2-2; 7 positions match TRBD1. Per germline, CDR1 DFQATT and CDR2 SNEGSKA (reference sequence). V was clipped by 3 bases and J by 7 bases; unmatched bases: 5. CDR3 length: 13 amino acids.